In its sample, the clone carrying this T cell receptor beta chain was seen a few times. The antigen is not known. CDR3 regions were amplified by Arm-PCR using iRepertoire HTBI primers to build TCR beta libraries. In the authors' methods: From all samples, identification returned 14 TRBJ and approximately 61 TRBV segments. One entry per CDR3 protein, called by TCRdb with MiXCR from the multiplex PCR reads. The V and J calls here are based on TCRdb, not the publication. The sample includes about 290,000 distinct CDR3 sequences, 20% to 25% of them seen just once. The data are from a study of regulatory T cells in long-lasting Graves disease. Study context: Over-5-year antithyroid drug use with positive TSH receptor antibodies defined persistent Graves' disease in the study.

This sample's time point: persistent/refractory GD, antithyroid drugs over 5 years with positive TRAb. Isolated PBMC RNA provided the starting material for the TCR library. Study observations and caveats: Comparison showed that persistent patients shared more public clonotypes (about 2,700) than new patients (966).

This TCR was sampled from a female donor with Graves disease. The material sequenced was peripheral blood mononuclear cells (PBMCs), taken when the disease was refractory, from a patient treated with antithyroid drugs.

The chain's CDR3 is CSVERRLAGVSEQYF. CDR3 DNA sequence: TGCAGCGTTGAACGACGGCTAGCGGGAGTGAGCGAGCAGTACTTC. The chain links TRBV29-1 to TRBJ2-7, with 10 bases identical to TRBD2. This CDR3 is built from 15 residues. The V and J ends lost 2 bases and 6 bases, in that order; junction bases with no gene match: 10. Germline V CDR1 and CDR2: SQVTM, ANQGSEA.